Sequencing of this T cell receptor beta chain was carried out in a study of early T cells in non-severe SARS-CoV-2 infection (dated by TCRdb to the early 2020s). Context from the whole study: TCR sequencing used bulk RNA from unsorted whole blood, so alpha and beta chains could not be paired. Overall study outcomes, separate from this receptor: VDJdb matching was skewed toward anti-spike CD8 responses and likely underestimated virus-specific expansions, missing private and CD4 specificities.

Set within a cohort of healthcare workers in London, UK, this nested case-control study involved weekly PCR testing of nasopharyngeal swabs along with blood sampling. Between 23 and 31 March 2020, the week of the UK lockdown, healthcare workers were enrolled and then followed up weekly for as long as 16 weeks. This clonotype was seen at least ten times. Its cognate antigen has yet to be identified. Per-base quality was not reported, and no clone a single base away is much larger than it. The V end gives up 1 base and the J end 7 bases, leaving 4 bases in the junction not matched to a gene. The CDR3 goes from the cysteine to the phenylalanine over 15 residues. The read is trimmed to its CDR3 DNA, 45 bases read in frame from base 1. Looking up the germline V gene (reference sequence) yields CDR1 SEHNR and CDR2 FQNEAQ. Libraries were made using 5' RACE. The reads were generated on a NextSeq 500. To correct for sequencing error and PCR bias, the TCR library protocol tagged individual cDNA molecules with unique molecular identifiers. Both TCR alpha and beta chains were sequenced, and tight co-correlation was observed between alpha and beta sequence abundances in each sample. For the original study's pipeline: Decombinator V4 was used to annotate TCR sequences for V gene, J gene and CDR3. Expanded TCRs were defined as changing significantly between any two time points under a Poisson model with p below 0.0001. Abundances of TCRs were expressed as counts per million after normalisation to the total number of TCRs sequenced in each sample. MAIT TCRs were defined by TRAV1-2 paired with TRAJ12, TRAJ20 or TRAJ33, and iNKT TCRs by TRAV10 paired with TRAJ18. VDJdb, accessed 1 November 2021, was searched for CMV, EBV and SARS-CoV-2 annotated TCRs, with TCRs annotated for multiple antigens excluded. Clones were called with MiXCR by TCRdb after fastp trimmed the public reads at Q25, and only in-frame beta chains were retained. Merged by CDR3 protein, the rows form single entries marked with the most common genes and DNA. V and J calls and clone size were set by TCRdb, not the authors. The sample table records under 30,000 distinct CDR3 sequences; about 5% of these occur just once. The ten most abundant clones make up under 14% of the sample.

In this chain, TRBV7-9 is recombined with TRBJ2-1; 10 bases in the junction line up with TRBD2. Sequenced: whole blood. This clonotype was sampled from an adult who was a healthcare worker with PCR-confirmed SARS-CoV-2 infection or an uninfected control (not recorded which). The sequenced DNA is TGTGCCAGCAGCTTAGGTAGCGGGAGGCTGAATGAGCAGTTCTTC. Translated, it gives CASSLGSGRLNEQFF.